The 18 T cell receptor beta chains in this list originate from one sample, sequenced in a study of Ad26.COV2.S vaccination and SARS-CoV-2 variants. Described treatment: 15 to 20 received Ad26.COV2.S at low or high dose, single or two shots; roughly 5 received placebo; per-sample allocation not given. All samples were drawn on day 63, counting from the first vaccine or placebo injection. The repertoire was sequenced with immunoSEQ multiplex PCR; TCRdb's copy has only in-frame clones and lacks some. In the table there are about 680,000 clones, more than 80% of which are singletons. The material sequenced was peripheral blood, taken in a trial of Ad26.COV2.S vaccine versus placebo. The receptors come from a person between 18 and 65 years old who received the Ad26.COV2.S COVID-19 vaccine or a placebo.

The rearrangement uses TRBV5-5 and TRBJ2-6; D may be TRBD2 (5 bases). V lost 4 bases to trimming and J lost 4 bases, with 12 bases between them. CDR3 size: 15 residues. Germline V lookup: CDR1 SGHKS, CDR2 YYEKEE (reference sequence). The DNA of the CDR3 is TGTGCCAGCAGCGTGTTATCGGGAGGGGCCAACGTCCTGACTTTC. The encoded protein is CASSVLSGGANVLTF.

DNA of the CDR3: TGCGCCAGCAGCTTGTGGGGACTATACCAAGAGACCCAGTACTTC. Translated: CASSLWGLYQETQYF. The genes are TRBV5-1 and TRBJ2-5; 7 bases line up with TRBD2. There are 15 residues in the CDR3. Unmatched junction bases numbered 3, after V lost 1 base and J lost 0 bases. Germline V lookup: CDR1 SGHRS, CDR2 YFSETQ. The full variable domain, its missing parts supplied by reference TRBV5-1 and TRBJ2-5, is KAGVTQTPRYLIKTRGQQVTLSCSPISGHRSVSWYQQTPGQGLQFLFEYFSETQRNKGNFPGRFSGRQFSNSRSEMNVSTLELGDSALYLCASSLWGLYQETQYFGPGTRLLVL.

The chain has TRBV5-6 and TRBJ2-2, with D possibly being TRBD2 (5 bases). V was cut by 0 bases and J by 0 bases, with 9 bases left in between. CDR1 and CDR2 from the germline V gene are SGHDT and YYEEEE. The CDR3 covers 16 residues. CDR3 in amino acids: CASSLDGLTNTGELFF. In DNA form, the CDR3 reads TGTGCCAGCAGCTTGGATGGACTTACGAACACCGGGGAGCTGTTTTTT.

CDR3 sequence (DNA): TGTGCCAGCAGCCAAGATGTCGACAGCCAAGAGACCCAGTACTTC. It encodes CASSQDVDSQETQYF. This chain connects TRBV4-2 to TRBJ2-5; tentatively, D is TRBD1 (5 bases). Germline V gene data show CDR1 as LGHNA and CDR2 as YNFKEQ. Trimming removed 0 bases from V and 1 base from J, with 9 bases in between. The CDR3 has 15 amino acids.

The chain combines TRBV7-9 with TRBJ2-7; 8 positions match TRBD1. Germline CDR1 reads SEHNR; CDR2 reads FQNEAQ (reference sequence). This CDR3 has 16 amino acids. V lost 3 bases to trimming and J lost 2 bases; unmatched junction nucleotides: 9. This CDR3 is CASSFARGQATYEQYF. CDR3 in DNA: TGTGCCAGCAGCTTCGCTCGGGGACAGGCGACCTACGAGCAGTACTTC.

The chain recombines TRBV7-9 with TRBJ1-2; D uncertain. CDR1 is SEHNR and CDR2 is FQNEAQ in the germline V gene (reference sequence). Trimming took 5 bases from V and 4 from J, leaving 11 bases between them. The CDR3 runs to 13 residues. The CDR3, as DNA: TGTGCCAGCAGCCCTCGGGATGGCTATGGCTACACCTTC. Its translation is CASSPRDGYGYTF.

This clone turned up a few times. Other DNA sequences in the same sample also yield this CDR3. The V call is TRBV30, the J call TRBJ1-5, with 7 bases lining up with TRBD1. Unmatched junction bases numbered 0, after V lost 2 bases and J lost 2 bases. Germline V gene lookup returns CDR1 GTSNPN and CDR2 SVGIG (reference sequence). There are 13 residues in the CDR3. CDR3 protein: CAWSTGGNQPQHF. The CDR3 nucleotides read TGTGCCTGGAGTACAGGGGGCAATCAGCCCCAGCATTTT.

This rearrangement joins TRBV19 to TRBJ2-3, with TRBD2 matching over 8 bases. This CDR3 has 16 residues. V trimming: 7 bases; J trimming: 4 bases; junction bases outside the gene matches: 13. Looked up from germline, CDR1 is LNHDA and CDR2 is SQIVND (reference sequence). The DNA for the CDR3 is TGTGCCAGTACCCCTATACCAGCGGGAGCCGCAGATACGCAGTATTTT. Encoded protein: CASTPIPAGAADTQYF.

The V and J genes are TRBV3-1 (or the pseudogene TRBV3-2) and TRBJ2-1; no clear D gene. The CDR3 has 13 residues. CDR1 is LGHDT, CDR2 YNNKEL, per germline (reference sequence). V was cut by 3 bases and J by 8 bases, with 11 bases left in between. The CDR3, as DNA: TGTGCCAGCAGCCAGTTGTTCCGTGATGAGCAGTTCTTC. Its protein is CASSQLFRDEQFF.

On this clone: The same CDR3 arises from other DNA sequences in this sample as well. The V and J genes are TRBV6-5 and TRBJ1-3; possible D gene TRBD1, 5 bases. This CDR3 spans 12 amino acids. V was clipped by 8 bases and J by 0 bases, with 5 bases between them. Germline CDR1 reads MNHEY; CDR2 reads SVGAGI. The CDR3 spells CASGGSGNTIYF. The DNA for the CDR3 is TGTGCCAGCGGGGGCTCTGGAAACACCATATATTTT.

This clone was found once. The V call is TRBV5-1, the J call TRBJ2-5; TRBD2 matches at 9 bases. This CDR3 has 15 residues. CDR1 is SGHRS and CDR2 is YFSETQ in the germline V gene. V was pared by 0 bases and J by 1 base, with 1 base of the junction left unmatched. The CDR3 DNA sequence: TGCGCCAGCAGCTTGGGACTAGCGGTCCAAGAGACCCAGTACTTC. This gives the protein CASSLGLAVQETQYF.

The CDR3, as DNA: TGTGCCAGCAGCCGCCCTAGCGGGGGGGCAACCAAAAACATTCAGTACTTC. As protein: CASSRPSGGATKNIQYF. This sequence joins TRBV6-4 and TRBJ2-4; 12 bases are shared with TRBD2. Germline V CDR1 and CDR2: MRHNA, SNTAGT. Trimming at V came to 6 bases and at J to 2 bases, leaving 8 bases not matched to a gene. The CDR3 is 17 residues long.

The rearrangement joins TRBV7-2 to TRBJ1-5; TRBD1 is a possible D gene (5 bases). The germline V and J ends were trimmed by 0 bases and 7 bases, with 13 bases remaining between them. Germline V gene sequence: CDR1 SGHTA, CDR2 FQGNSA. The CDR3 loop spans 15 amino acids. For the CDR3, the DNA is TGTGCCAGCAGCTTAGCATCAGGGAGAGGGCAGCCCCAGCATTTT. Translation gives CASSLASGRGQPQHF. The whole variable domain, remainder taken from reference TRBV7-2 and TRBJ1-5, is GAGVSQSPSNKVTEKGKDVELRCDPISGHTALYWYRQSLGQGLEFLIYFQGNSAPDKSGLPSDRFSAERTGGSVSTLTIQRTQQEDSAVYLCASSLASGRGQPQHFGDGTRLSIL.

Here the CDR3 DNA reads TGTGCCAGCAGCGTGGGTGACGTAGCCAGCTCTGGGGCCAACGTCCTGACTTTC. Translated, it gives CASSVGDVASSGANVLTF. This rearrangement joins TRBV9 to TRBJ2-6; D gene uncertain. This CDR3 has 18 residues. The germline V gene has CDR1 SGDLS and CDR2 YYNGEE. The ends were cut back, 2 bases at V and 0 bases at J, with 15 bases in the middle. Supplemented by reference TRBV9 and TRBJ2-6, the full variable domain reads DSGVTQTPKHLITATGQRVTLRCSPRSGDLSVYWYQQSLDQGLQFLIQYYNGEERAKGNILERFSAQQFPDLHSELNLSSLELGDSALYFCASSVGDVASSGANVLTFGAGSRLTVL.

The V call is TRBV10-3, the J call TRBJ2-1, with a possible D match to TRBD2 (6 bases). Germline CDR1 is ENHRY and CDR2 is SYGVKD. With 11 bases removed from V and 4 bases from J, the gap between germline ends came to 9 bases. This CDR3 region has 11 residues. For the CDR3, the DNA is TGTGCCGTTGGAGGGTACAATGAGCAGTTCTTC. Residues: CAVGGYNEQFF.

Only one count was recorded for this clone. CDR3 amino acids: CASSTRSGELFF. The CDR3 DNA follows: TGTGCCAGCAGTACGCGGTCAGGGGAGCTGTTTTTT. The chain is built from TRBV6-2 or TRBV6-3 and TRBJ2-2; D call uncertain. Trimming pared 5 bases from V and 8 bases from J, leaving 9 bases between. The CDR3 sequence is 12 residues long. Germline V gene sequence: CDR1 MNHEY, CDR2 SVGEGT.

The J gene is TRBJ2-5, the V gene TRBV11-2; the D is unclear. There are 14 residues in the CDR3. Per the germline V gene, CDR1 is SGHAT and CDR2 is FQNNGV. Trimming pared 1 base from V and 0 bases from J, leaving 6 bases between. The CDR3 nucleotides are TGTGCCAGCAGCTTAGTCACAGACCAAGAGACCCAGTACTTC. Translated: CASSLVTDQETQYF.

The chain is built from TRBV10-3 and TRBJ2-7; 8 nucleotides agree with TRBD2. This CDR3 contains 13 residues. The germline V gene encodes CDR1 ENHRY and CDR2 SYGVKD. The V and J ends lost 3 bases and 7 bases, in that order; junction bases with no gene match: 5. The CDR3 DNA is TGTGCCATCAGTGATCGGGAGGGGAGGGAGCAGTACTTC. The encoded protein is CAISDREGREQYF.